These 14 T cell receptor beta chains were all obtained from the same sample, sequenced in a study of siplizumab effects on memory and regulatory T cells. Assay: immunoSEQ multiplex PCR; the TCRdb copy retains only in-frame clones and omits some. The data contain 75,000 to 100,000 clones, around 94% of them singletons. Sequenced material: non-Treg CD4+ T cells sorted from blood. These receptors came from a human donor in good health.

A single count supports this clone. V gene TRBV28 combines with J gene TRBJ1-5; no clear D gene. CDR1 is MDHEN, CDR2 SYDVKM, per germline. Trimming took 4 bases from V and 9 from J, leaving 7 bases between them. The CDR3 runs to 11 residues. CDR3 DNA sequence: TGTGCCAGCAGTTCCCTGGGGCCCCAGCATTTT. This codes for CASSSLGPQHF.

This chain joins TRBV11-2 and TRBJ1-1; TRBD1 aligns across 11 bases. Trimming took 1 base from V and 4 from J; bases not matched to a gene: 5. Germline V gene lookup returns CDR1 SGHAT and CDR2 FQNNGV. CDR3 length: 16 amino acids. The CDR3 here is CASSLGPGQGGTEAFF. The CDR3 DNA reads as TGTGCCAGCAGCTTAGGACCGGGACAGGGGGGCACTGAAGCTTTCTTT.

The rearrangement links TRBV21-1 to TRBJ2-3; the table's D call, TRBD2, has no DNA check behind it. TRBV21-1 is designated a pseudogene. This CDR3 is 19 amino acids long. The CDR3 protein is CASSKWGGVYGRDTDTQYF. Here the CDR3 DNA reads TGTGCCAGCAGCAAATGGGGTGGTGTTTACGGGAGGGACACAGATACGCAGTATTTT.

This sequence joins TRBV7-2 and TRBJ2-5; D remains unclear. V was clipped by 5 bases and J by 5 bases, with 18 bases between them. The CDR3 loop spans 15 amino acids. CDR1 SGHTA and CDR2 FQGNSA come from the germline V gene. In DNA form, the CDR3 reads TGTGCCAGCAGCATACCCGGGCCCCTGGCGGAGACCCAGTACTTC. Amino acid sequence: CASSIPGPLAETQYF.

The chain links TRBV19 to TRBJ2-3; weak D call: TRBD1 (5 bases). The CDR3 consists of 14 residues. V lost 5 bases and J 1 base, leaving 10 bases between the germline ends. The germline V gene has CDR1 LNHDA and CDR2 SQIVND (reference sequence). The CDR3 loop is CASSWTSRTDTQYF. In DNA form, the CDR3 reads TGTGCCAGTAGTTGGACAAGCCGCACAGATACGCAGTATTTT. Variable domain in full (rest from reference TRBV19 and TRBJ2-3): DGGITQSPKYLFRKEGQNVTLSCEQNLNHDAMYWYRQDPGQGLRLIYYSQIVNDFQKGDIAEGYSVSREKKESFPLTVTSAQKNPTAFYLCASSWTSRTDTQYFGPGTRLTVL.

The gene calls are TRBV6-9 and TRBJ1-2; no definite D call. V lost 4 bases and J lost 2, with 5 bases in between. The germline CDR1 and CDR2 sequences are MNHGY and SVAAGI. This CDR3 spans 12 amino acids. In DNA, the CDR3 is TGTGCCAGCAGTTCCCCCAACTATGGCTACACCTTC. Translating it yields CASSSPNYGYTF.

This chain joins TRBV4-1 and TRBJ2-3, with unresolved D. This CDR3 is 11 amino acids long. Deletions cut 5 bases from V and 3 bases from J, with 3 bases between. Per germline, CDR1 MGHRA and CDR2 YSYEKL. As DNA, the CDR3 is TGCGCCAGCAGCATAACAGATACGCAGTATTTT. Translated: CASSITDTQYF.

The chain joins TRBV10-3 to TRBJ1-5; tentative D call: TRBD1 (6 bases). Trimming cost V 3 bases and J 5 bases, with 11 bases left between them. The CDR3 consists of 14 residues. The germline V gene encodes CDR1 ENHRY and CDR2 SYGVKD. The CDR3 here is CAISEFSGDQPQHF. The DNA of the CDR3 is TGTGCCATCAGTGAATTTTCAGGGGATCAGCCCCAGCATTTT.

The J gene is TRBJ1-4, the V gene TRBV28, with 8 bases identical to TRBD1. Germline loops: CDR1 MDHEN, CDR2 SYDVKM. The J segment lost 6 bases and the V segment lost 2 bases, leaving 5 bases of the junction unmatched. CDR3 size: 15 residues. As DNA, the CDR3 is TGTGCCAGCAGTTTAAGGCAGGGGGCCTATGAAAAACTGTTTTTT. Amino acid sequence: CASSLRQGAYEKLFF.

The rearrangement links TRBV19 to TRBJ2-7, with D possibly being TRBD2 (6 bases). V lost 4 bases and J lost 3, with 13 bases in between. The CDR3 totals 14 residues. Germline loops: CDR1 LNHDA, CDR2 SQIVND (reference sequence). CDR3 in amino acids: CASSRRDLGYEQYF. CDR3 nucleotide sequence: TGTGCCAGTAGTAGACGGGACTTGGGCTACGAGCAGTACTTC.

This clone was counted a few times. The chain is built from TRBV15 and TRBJ2-7; 9 bases fit TRBD2. CDR3 length equals 16 residues. Germline CDR1 and CDR2: LNHNV and YYDKDF (reference sequence). V shed 1 base and J 4 bases; nucleotides not matched to a gene: 8. In nucleotides, the CDR3 is TGTGCCACCAGCAGAGGGGGGGCTAGCGGGATATACGAGCAGTACTTC. This codes for CATSRGGASGIYEQYF.

Comment on this clone: The junction shows a germline mismatch at one end, possibly a read error. The sample has other DNA sequences that encode this CDR3 too. The chain carries TRBV5-1 and TRBJ2-5; TRBD2 matches 10 bases. The germline CDR1 and CDR2 sequences are SGHRS and YFSETQ. CDR3 length: 15 amino acids. Here the CDR3 reads CATQREGTLQETQYF. The CDR3 nucleotides read TGTGCCACCCAGCGGGAGGGGACCCTCCAAGAGACCCAGTACTTC.

Here the CDR3 DNA reads TGCGCCAGCAATAGGGCGGGAGAGACCCAGTACTTC. This codes for CASNRAGETQYF. The rearrangement joins TRBV5-1 to TRBJ2-5, with a possible D match to TRBD2 (5 bases). Germline assignment: CDR1 SGHRS and CDR2 YFSETQ. This CDR3 has 12 residues. Trimming stripped 6 bases from V and 4 bases from J, with 10 bases between. Full variable domain (missing parts from reference TRBV5-1 and TRBJ2-5): KAGVTQTPRYLIKTRGQQVTLSCSPISGHRSVSWYQQTPGQGLQFLFEYFSETQRNKGNFPGRFSGRQFSNSRSEMNVSTLELGDSALYLCASNRAGETQYFGPGTRLLVL.

The V gene is TRBV20-1, the J gene TRBJ2-7, with 8 bases lining up with TRBD2. Germline V gene lookup returns CDR1 DFQATT and CDR2 SNEGSKA (reference sequence). The CDR3 has 11 residues. V shed 6 bases, J shed 5 bases, and the junction held 3 bases outside the gene matches. The CDR3: CSAGGGHEQYF. The CDR3 nucleotides read TGCAGTGCCGGGGGGGGCCACGAGCAGTACTTC.